This is a list of T cell receptor beta chains from one sample in a study of early T cells in non-severe SARS-CoV-2 infection. TCRdb fed the 5' RACE reads into MiXCR, producing one record per CDR3 protein. Found here are tens of thousands of distinct CDR3 sequences, approximately 5% of them singletons; the top ten hold approximately 4.2%. Sequences were obtained from whole blood. Receptors were obtained from an adult who was a healthcare worker with PCR-confirmed SARS-CoV-2 infection or an uninfected control (not recorded which). CDR3s include the opening cysteine and the closing phenylalanine or tryptophan. Fields, in order: J gene, clone size, D gene, V gene, CDR3 protein, CDR3 DNA. D genes are given only for firm matches. A clone size is listed for some rows: how often the clone was seen (once, few, many), or a class if it is expanded.

j_call: TRBJ1-5; clone_size: many; d_call: TRBD1; v_call: TRBV6-4; cdr3_aa: CASSDSPGQGNQPQHF; cdr3_nt: TGTGCCAGCAGTGATTCGCCGGGACAGGGGAATCAGCCCCAGCATTTT
j_call: TRBJ1-5; clone_size: many; d_call: NA; v_call: TRBV11-1; cdr3_aa: CASSRYRDSNQPQHF; cdr3_nt: TGTGCCAGCAGCCGGTACCGGGACAGCAATCAGCCCCAGCATTTT
j_call: TRBJ1-1; clone_size: NA; d_call: NA; v_call: TRBV12-3/TRBV12-4; cdr3_aa: CASRSRKDAFF; cdr3_nt: TGTGCCAGTAGGAGCCGAAAGGACGCTTTCTTT
j_call: TRBJ2-3; clone_size: NA; d_call: TRBD2; v_call: TRBV6-5; cdr3_aa: CASSSGLAADTQYF; cdr3_nt: TGTGCCAGCAGTTCAGGACTAGCCGCAGATACGCAGTATTTT
j_call: TRBJ2-5; clone_size: many; d_call: TRBD1; v_call: TRBV24-1; cdr3_aa: CATSDYDRGQQTQYF; cdr3_nt: TGTGCCACCAGTGACTATGACAGGGGCCAGCAGACCCAGTACTTC
j_call: TRBJ2-1; clone_size: many; d_call: NA; v_call: TRBV10-1; cdr3_aa: CASSGSPLPGFF; cdr3_nt: TGCGCCAGCAGTGGTTCTCCCCTCCCGGGGTTCTTC
j_call: TRBJ2-5; clone_size: many; d_call: NA; v_call: TRBV5-1; cdr3_aa: CASSLYRDLGETQYF; cdr3_nt: TGCGCCAGCAGCCTCTACAGGGATCTAGGAGAGACCCAGTACTTC
j_call: TRBJ1-3; clone_size: many; d_call: NA; v_call: TRBV14; cdr3_aa: CASSQGSAARTGNTIYF; cdr3_nt: TGTGCCAGCAGCCAAGGTAGCGCTGCAAGGACGGGAAACACCATATATTTT
j_call: TRBJ2-5; clone_size: many; d_call: TRBD2; v_call: TRBV7-6; cdr3_aa: CASSPEPRGGQETQYF; cdr3_nt: TGTGCCAGCAGCCCCGAACCCCGGGGGGGTCAAGAGACCCAGTACTTC
j_call: TRBJ1-2; clone_size: many; d_call: NA; v_call: TRBV7-9; cdr3_aa: CASSLVTSGYGYTF; cdr3_nt: TGTGCCAGCAGCTTAGTTACATCAGGCTATGGCTACACCTTC
j_call: TRBJ1-1; clone_size: few; d_call: NA; v_call: TRBV29-1; cdr3_aa: CSVGGNMNTEAFF; cdr3_nt: TGCAGCGTTGGGGGGAATATGAACACTGAAGCTTTCTTT
j_call: TRBJ2-7; clone_size: many; d_call: NA; v_call: TRBV6-5; cdr3_aa: CASSVKGSSYEQYF; cdr3_nt: TGTGCCAGCAGCGTGAAGGGGAGCTCCTACGAGCAGTACTTC
j_call: TRBJ2-1; clone_size: many; d_call: NA; v_call: TRBV3-1; cdr3_aa: CASSQGGGPAADEQFF; cdr3_nt: TGTGCCAGCAGCCAAGGGGGCGGGCCGGCCGCCGATGAGCAGTTCTTC
j_call: TRBJ1-3; clone_size: many; d_call: NA; v_call: TRBV19; cdr3_aa: CASMDHGRLSGNTIYF; cdr3_nt: TGTGCCAGTATGGACCATGGGAGACTTTCTGGAAACACCATATATTTT
j_call: TRBJ2-2; clone_size: NA; d_call: NA; v_call: TRBV7-2; cdr3_aa: CASSINTGELFF; cdr3_nt: TGTGCCAGCAGCATTAACACCGGGGAGCTGTTTTTT
j_call: TRBJ2-7; clone_size: few; d_call: TRBD1; v_call: TRBV4-1; cdr3_aa: CASSESSPGTEVSYEQYF; cdr3_nt: TGCGCCAGCAGCGAGAGCAGTCCCGGGACAGAGGTCTCCTACGAGCAGTACTTC
j_call: TRBJ2-7; clone_size: many; d_call: NA; v_call: TRBV11-2; cdr3_aa: CASSFLSYEQYF; cdr3_nt: TGTGCCAGCAGCTTCCTCTCCTACGAGCAGTACTTC
j_call: TRBJ1-2; clone_size: many; d_call: NA; v_call: TRBV20-1; cdr3_aa: CSATTQHYGYTF; cdr3_nt: TGCAGTGCTACTACACAACACTATGGCTACACCTTC
j_call: TRBJ1-2; clone_size: few; d_call: TRBD1; v_call: TRBV27; cdr3_aa: CASSLNRGLGYTF; cdr3_nt: TGTGCCAGCAGTTTAAACAGGGGGCTTGGCTACACCTTC
j_call: TRBJ2-3; clone_size: many; d_call: NA; v_call: TRBV16; cdr3_aa: CASSLGFHTDTQYF; cdr3_nt: TGTGCCAGCAGCTTGGGGTTTCACACAGATACGCAGTATTTT
j_call: TRBJ1-1; clone_size: many; d_call: TRBD1; v_call: TRBV7-2; cdr3_aa: CASSLVGDSGAKAFF; cdr3_nt: TGTGCCAGCAGCTTAGTGGGGGACAGCGGTGCCAAAGCTTTCTTT
j_call: TRBJ1-2; clone_size: many; d_call: NA; v_call: TRBV6-5; cdr3_aa: CASSRQSLANYGYTF; cdr3_nt: TGTGCCAGCAGTAGACAGAGCCTAGCTAACTATGGCTACACCTTC
j_call: TRBJ1-1; clone_size: few; d_call: NA; v_call: TRBV19; cdr3_aa: CASSIFGPRQSMNTEAFF; cdr3_nt: TGTGCCAGTAGTATTTTTGGGCCCAGACAGTCCATGAACACTGAAGCTTTCTTT
j_call: TRBJ2-3; clone_size: many; d_call: TRBD1; v_call: TRBV28; cdr3_aa: CASSSPRQGVATDTQYF; cdr3_nt: TGTGCCAGCAGTTCCCCCCGACAGGGGGTAGCCACAGATACGCAGTATTTT
j_call: TRBJ2-2; clone_size: many; d_call: TRBD2; v_call: TRBV5-1; cdr3_aa: CASSLGLSGGYTGELFF; cdr3_nt: TGCGCCAGCAGCTTGGGATTAAGCGGGGGATACACCGGGGAGCTGTTTTTT
j_call: TRBJ2-2; clone_size: NA; d_call: TRBD1; v_call: TRBV6-1; cdr3_aa: CASSEGTGETGELFF; cdr3_nt: TGTGCCAGCAGTGAGGGGACAGGGGAGACCGGGGAGCTGTTTTTT
j_call: TRBJ2-3; clone_size: medium-sized; d_call: TRBD2; v_call: TRBV7-3; cdr3_aa: CASSSQAGVGTDTQYF; cdr3_nt: TGTGCCAGCAGCTCACAAGCGGGGGTGGGCACAGATACGCAGTATTTT
j_call: TRBJ2-1; clone_size: medium-sized; d_call: NA; v_call: TRBV20-1; cdr3_aa: CSASKGRYNEQFF; cdr3_nt: TGCAGTGCTAGTAAAGGGCGCTACAATGAGCAGTTCTTC
j_call: TRBJ2-1; clone_size: many; d_call: TRBD2; v_call: TRBV20-1; cdr3_aa: CSARSGTSGVYEQFF; cdr3_nt: TGCAGTGCGCGATCCGGGACTAGCGGGGTTTATGAGCAGTTCTTC
j_call: TRBJ2-7; clone_size: few; d_call: NA; v_call: TRBV20-1; cdr3_aa: CSASGFRTLYEQYF; cdr3_nt: TGCAGTGCCTCAGGGTTCCGAACCCTCTACGAGCAGTACTTC
j_call: TRBJ2-7; clone_size: many; d_call: NA; v_call: TRBV18; cdr3_aa: CASSLSTVLYEQYF; cdr3_nt: TGTGCCAGCTCACTTTCGACAGTCCTTTACGAGCAGTACTTC
j_call: TRBJ1-2; clone_size: many; d_call: NA; v_call: TRBV29-1; cdr3_aa: CSVEWSQDYGYTF; cdr3_nt: TGCAGCGTTGAATGGTCACAGGACTATGGCTACACCTTC
j_call: TRBJ2-1; clone_size: many; d_call: NA; v_call: TRBV5-6; cdr3_aa: CASSSRELPYNEQFF; cdr3_nt: TGTGCCAGCAGCTCCCGGGAATTACCCTACAATGAGCAGTTCTTC
j_call: TRBJ2-2; clone_size: few; d_call: TRBD1; v_call: TRBV5-1; cdr3_aa: CASRSTGGTGELFF; cdr3_nt: TGCGCCAGCCGCTCGACAGGGGGGACCGGGGAGCTGTTTTTT
j_call: TRBJ2-2; clone_size: NA; d_call: TRBD2; v_call: TRBV4-3; cdr3_aa: CASQLAISNTGELFF; cdr3_nt: TGCGCCAGCCAACTAGCGATATCGAACACCGGGGAGCTGTTTTTT
j_call: TRBJ1-4; clone_size: many; d_call: TRBD1; v_call: TRBV7-2; cdr3_aa: CASSPWTGDEKLFF; cdr3_nt: TGTGCCAGCAGCCCCTGGACAGGGGACGAAAAACTGTTTTTT
j_call: TRBJ1-3; clone_size: many; d_call: NA; v_call: TRBV4-2; cdr3_aa: CASSLPSGKTGNTIYF; cdr3_nt: TGTGCCAGCAGCCTGCCGTCGGGTAAAACTGGAAACACCATATATTTT
j_call: TRBJ2-3; clone_size: many; d_call: NA; v_call: TRBV18; cdr3_aa: CASSVVSRSTDTQYF; cdr3_nt: TGTGCCAGCTCAGTCGTGAGCCGTAGCACAGATACGCAGTATTTT
j_call: TRBJ1-2; clone_size: medium-sized; d_call: NA; v_call: TRBV6-2/TRBV6-3; cdr3_aa: CASSYVHRYGYTF; cdr3_nt: TGTGCCAGCAGTTACGTCCACCGCTATGGCTACACCTTC
j_call: TRBJ1-1; clone_size: few; d_call: NA; v_call: TRBV11-2; cdr3_aa: CASSPEGERTEAFF; cdr3_nt: TGTGCCAGCAGCCCAGAGGGGGAACGCACTGAAGCTTTCTTT
j_call: TRBJ1-1; clone_size: many; d_call: NA; v_call: TRBV29-1; cdr3_aa: CSVGGGENTEAFF; cdr3_nt: TGCAGCGTTGGAGGCGGGGAGAACACTGAAGCTTTCTTT